Listed below are T cell receptor beta chains from one sample, sequenced in a study of shared clonotypes between healthy human individuals. TCRdb's table, derived via immunoSEQ multiplex PCR, lists solely in-frame clones and lacks some. Here the sample spans approximately 1.5 million clones, approximately 98.5% being singletons. Material for sequencing was naive CD4+ T cells sorted from blood. These receptors were taken from a man between 25 and 39 years old in good health. Each CDR3 is given with its conserved first and last residue. D genes are given only for firm matches. Part of the rows lack a size; the others show once, few, many or a class for expanded clones.

D: .
size: .
V: TRBV5-1
J: TRBJ2-2
DNA: TGCGCCAGCAGCTTGGATACGGCGAACACCGGGGAGCTGTTTTTT
CDR3: CASSLDTANTGELFF

D: .
size: .
V: TRBV5-6
J: TRBJ2-7
DNA: TGTGCCAGCAGCTTAACAGGAAAGGGGGAGCAGTACTTC
CDR3: CASSLTGKGEQYF

D: TRBD2
size: .
V: TRBV6-5
J: TRBJ2-7
DNA: TGTGCCAGCAGTCCTCGACTAGCGGGTATCTACGAGCAGTACTTC
CDR3: CASSPRLAGIYEQYF

D: .
size: .
V: TRBV28
J: TRBJ2-7
DNA: TGTGCCAGCAGTAGTCAAGAAGGGACGCAGTCCTACGAGCAGTACTTC
CDR3: CASSSQEGTQSYEQYF

D: TRBD1
size: .
V: TRBV28
J: TRBJ2-7
DNA: TGTGCCGCCTGGGGAGGGACAGGGGTGTACGAGCAGTACTTC
CDR3: CAAWGGTGVYEQYF

D: TRBD2
size: .
V: TRBV7-2
J: TRBJ2-1
DNA: TGTGCCAGCAGCTTAAGGCCGGGAGGGTTCCACAATGAGCAGTTCTTC
CDR3: CASSLRPGGFHNEQFF

D: TRBD1
size: .
V: TRBV10-1
J: TRBJ1-1
DNA: TGCGCCAGCAGTTCTCGACAGGGGGCCATGAACACTGAAGCTTTCTTT
CDR3: CASSSRQGAMNTEAFF

D: .
size: .
V: TRBV5-4
J: TRBJ2-3
DNA: TGTGCCAGCAGCTCTCCCGGTACAGATACGCAGTATTTT
CDR3: CASSSPGTDTQYF

D: .
size: .
V: TRBV4-3
J: TRBJ1-4
DNA: TGCGCCAGCAGCCAAGTCCCAACTAATGAAAAACTGTTTTTT
CDR3: CASSQVPTNEKLFF

D: .
size: once
V: TRBV28
J: TRBJ1-1
DNA: TGTGCCAGCAAAGAGGGACCTGTTTGGACTGAAGCTTTCTTT
CDR3: CASKEGPVWTEAFF

D: .
size: .
V: TRBV5-1
J: TRBJ2-1
DNA: TGCGCCAGCAGCTCGGAGCAGATCAATGAGCAGTTCTTC
CDR3: CASSSEQINEQFF

D: .
size: once
V: TRBV9
J: TRBJ2-2
DNA: TGTGCCAGCAGCGTAGACATTGAACCCGGGGAGCTGTTTTTT
CDR3: CASSVDIEPGELFF

D: .
size: .
V: TRBV5-4
J: TRBJ1-5
DNA: TGTGCCAGCAGCTTGGGGGGGTGGGGCAATCAGCCCCAGCATTTT
CDR3: CASSLGGWGNQPQHF

D: .
size: .
V: TRBV7-9
J: TRBJ2-7
DNA: TGTGCCAGCGGAGTATACGAGCAGTACTTC
CDR3: CASGVYEQYF

D: TRBD2
size: .
V: TRBV10-2
J: TRBJ2-1
DNA: TGCGCCAGCAGCGAGACTAGCGGGAATACAATGAAGCAGTTCTTC
CDR3: CASSETSGNTMKQFF

D: .
size: .
V: TRBV5-1
J: TRBJ2-7
DNA: TGCGCCAGCAGCTTGGCGGGCAGCTCCTACGAGCAGTACTTC
CDR3: CASSLAGSSYEQYF

D: TRBD2
size: .
V: TRBV5-1
J: TRBJ2-5
DNA: TGCGCCAGCAGCCCAAACGGACTAGTCGAGGAGACCCAGTACTTC
CDR3: CASSPNGLVEETQYF

D: TRBD1
size: .
V: TRBV7-8
J: TRBJ2-2
DNA: TGTGCCAGCGCACCCGGCAGGGGGCTGGGCGGGGAGCTGTTTTTT
CDR3: CASAPGRGLGGELFF

D: .
size: .
V: TRBV14
J: TRBJ2-3
DNA: TGTGCCAGCAGCCTAGAAGGGACTAGCACAGATACGCAGTATTTT
CDR3: CASSLEGTSTDTQYF

D: TRBD2
size: .
V: TRBV18
J: TRBJ2-5
DNA: TGTGCCAGCTCCGGGACTAGCGCACAAGAGACCCAGTACTTC
CDR3: CASSGTSAQETQYF

D: .
size: .
V: TRBV6-1
J: TRBJ2-1
DNA: TGTGCCAGCAGGAAGGGTCCATACAATGAGCAGTTCTTC
CDR3: CASRKGPYNEQFF

D: .
size: .
V: TRBV2
J: TRBJ2-7
DNA: TGTGCCAGCAGGATGGACAGTACACCCTACGAGCAGTACTTC
CDR3: CASRMDSTPYEQYF

D: .
size: once
V: TRBV5-1
J: TRBJ1-1
DNA: TGCGCCAGCAGCTTTCAGGTGAACACTGAAGCTTTCTTT
CDR3: CASSFQVNTEAFF

D: .
size: .
V: TRBV9
J: TRBJ2-1
DNA: TGTGCCAGCAGCGTACTACCCGGGACGAGTATCTACAATGAGCAGTTCTTC
CDR3: CASSVLPGTSIYNEQFF

D: .
size: .
V: TRBV6-6
J: TRBJ2-5
DNA: TGTGCCAGCAGTTACACTTGGGACGGTTATCAAGAGACCCAGTACTTC
CDR3: CASSYTWDGYQETQYF

D: .
size: once
V: TRBV5-1
J: TRBJ2-4
DNA: TGCGCCAGCAGCCAAGTTGGGCAGGGTGAGAACATTCAGTACTTC
CDR3: CASSQVGQGENIQYF

D: .
size: .
V: TRBV5-1
J: TRBJ1-1
DNA: TGCGCCAGCAGCTTGATTATGAACACTGAAGCTTTCTTT
CDR3: CASSLIMNTEAFF